These T cell receptor beta chains were read from a single sample in a study of blood T cells in healthy people across ages. One entry per CDR3 protein results from TCRdb running MiXCR on the 5' RACE reads. The table lists about 720,000 distinct CDR3 sequences, 20% to 30% of them singletons. These data also formed part of another study, on T cells of mothers and their children.

Sequencing was done on a sample of blood. The source of these receptors is a boy aged 5-17 years in good health. Each CDR3 is given with its conserved first and last residue. A D gene is named only where the DNA matches it firmly. Expanded clones are given a class, and other clones once, few, many or no size at all.

clone size: few; D gene: TRBD2; V gene: TRBV18; J gene: TRBJ2-3; CDR3 DNA: TGTGCCAGCTCTACTAGCGGGAGCGGCGGAGATACGCAGTATTTT; CDR3 protein: CASSTSGSGGDTQYF
clone size: few; D gene: -; V gene: TRBV9; J gene: TRBJ2-5; CDR3 DNA: TGTGCCAGCAGCGTAGCGGGGGCGGGGGAGACCCAGTACTTC; CDR3 protein: CASSVAGAGETQYF
clone size: -; D gene: -; V gene: TRBV6-2/TRBV6-3; J gene: TRBJ2-2; CDR3 DNA: TGTGCCAGCGCATTACGGGACGATACCGGGGAGCTGTTTTTT; CDR3 protein: CASALRDDTGELFF
clone size: -; D gene: -; V gene: TRBV6-2/TRBV6-3; J gene: TRBJ1-6; CDR3 DNA: TGTGCCAGCAATGGGTTTTCGAATTCACCCCTCCACTTT; CDR3 protein: CASNGFSNSPLHF
clone size: -; D gene: TRBD1; V gene: TRBV12-3/TRBV12-4; J gene: TRBJ2-2; CDR3 DNA: TGTGCCAGCAGCCGTAGACAGGGGGGGACCGGGGAGCTGTTTTTT; CDR3 protein: CASSRRQGGTGELFF
clone size: few; D gene: TRBD2; V gene: TRBV5-1; J gene: TRBJ2-3; CDR3 DNA: TGCGCCAGCAGCGAAAGACTAGCGGTTCCTAGCACAGATACGCAGTATTTT; CDR3 protein: CASSERLAVPSTDTQYF
clone size: -; D gene: -; V gene: TRBV20-1; J gene: TRBJ2-2; CDR3 DNA: TGCAGTGCTAGAGCCGGGACCGTGAACACCGGGGAGCTGTTTTTT; CDR3 protein: CSARAGTVNTGELFF
clone size: -; D gene: -; V gene: TRBV4-2; J gene: TRBJ2-5; CDR3 DNA: TGTGCCAGCAGCCAAGATCCCCCCGGGGGTGGGGAGACCCAGTACTTC; CDR3 protein: CASSQDPPGGGETQYF
clone size: once; D gene: -; V gene: TRBV20-1; J gene: TRBJ2-3; CDR3 DNA: TGCAGTGCTATAGTGGCAGGGGCGCCATACACAGATACGCAGTATTTT; CDR3 protein: CSAIVAGAPYTDTQYF
clone size: few; D gene: TRBD2; V gene: TRBV7-2; J gene: TRBJ2-4; CDR3 DNA: TGTGCCAGCAGCATAACGGGGGGAACCCTAGCCAAAAACATTCAGTACTTC; CDR3 protein: CASSITGGTLAKNIQYF
clone size: -; D gene: -; V gene: TRBV11-2; J gene: TRBJ2-7; CDR3 DNA: TGTGCCAGCAGCTTAACAACAGTCTACGAGCAGTACTTC; CDR3 protein: CASSLTTVYEQYF
clone size: -; D gene: -; V gene: TRBV3-1; J gene: TRBJ1-4; CDR3 DNA: TGTGCCAGCAGCGAAGGGGGATTTGAAAAACTGTTTTTT; CDR3 protein: CASSEGGFEKLFF
clone size: -; D gene: -; V gene: TRBV9; J gene: TRBJ2-5; CDR3 DNA: TGTGCCAGCAGCGTAGGTCTCCAGGCTCAAGAGACCCAGTACTTC; CDR3 protein: CASSVGLQAQETQYF
clone size: -; D gene: -; V gene: TRBV4-3; J gene: TRBJ2-1; CDR3 DNA: TGCGCCAGCAGCCAGGTTTCGGGCCACAATGAGCAGTTCTTC; CDR3 protein: CASSQVSGHNEQFF
clone size: few; D gene: TRBD2; V gene: TRBV6-2/TRBV6-3; J gene: TRBJ2-4; CDR3 DNA: TGTGCCAGCAGTCCGGGACTAGCGGTGAACATTCAGTACTTC; CDR3 protein: CASSPGLAVNIQYF
clone size: -; D gene: TRBD1; V gene: TRBV9; J gene: TRBJ1-2; CDR3 DNA: TGTGCCAGCAGCGCGGACCGACAGGGGGTCTCTGGCTACACCTTC; CDR3 protein: CASSADRQGVSGYTF
clone size: -; D gene: TRBD1; V gene: TRBV10-3; J gene: TRBJ2-3; CDR3 DNA: TGTGCCATGGGACAGAGGGAAGATACGCAGTATTTT; CDR3 protein: CAMGQREDTQYF
clone size: many; D gene: -; V gene: TRBV25-1; J gene: TRBJ1-1; CDR3 DNA: TGTGCCAGCAGTGACATTAAAATGAACACTGAAGCTTTCTTT; CDR3 protein: CASSDIKMNTEAFF
clone size: few; D gene: -; V gene: TRBV11-2; J gene: TRBJ2-2; CDR3 DNA: TGTGCCAGCAGCTTATCGGCAGGAAGGACCGGGGAGCTGTTTTTT; CDR3 protein: CASSLSAGRTGELFF
clone size: few; D gene: -; V gene: TRBV27; J gene: TRBJ2-7; CDR3 DNA: TGTGCCAGCAGTCCCCCGGGGTTGGGCTACGAGCAGTACTTC; CDR3 protein: CASSPPGLGYEQYF
clone size: many; D gene: TRBD1; V gene: TRBV27; J gene: TRBJ2-7; CDR3 DNA: TGTGCCAGCAGTTTAGGGACAGGCTACGAGCAGTACTTC; CDR3 protein: CASSLGTGYEQYF
clone size: few; D gene: TRBD2; V gene: TRBV11-1; J gene: TRBJ2-5; CDR3 DNA: TGTGCCAGCAGCTTAGAACTAGCGGGGGACCAAGAGACCCAGTACTTC; CDR3 protein: CASSLELAGDQETQYF
clone size: -; D gene: -; V gene: TRBV4-3; J gene: TRBJ2-7; CDR3 DNA: TGCGCCAGCAGCCAAGGTTTCTCCTACGAGCAGTACTTC; CDR3 protein: CASSQGFSYEQYF
clone size: -; D gene: -; V gene: TRBV28; J gene: TRBJ2-1; CDR3 DNA: TGTGCCAGCAGTTTAATCCATGAGCAGTTCTTC; CDR3 protein: CASSLIHEQFF
clone size: -; D gene: -; V gene: TRBV12-3/TRBV12-4; J gene: TRBJ1-5; CDR3 DNA: TGTGCCAGCAGTTTACAGCCTGGCAATCAGCCCCAGCATTTT; CDR3 protein: CASSLQPGNQPQHF
clone size: -; D gene: TRBD1; V gene: TRBV28; J gene: TRBJ2-2; CDR3 DNA: TGTGCCAGCAGTATCGAGACAGGGGGTGCACCTCGGGAGCTGTTTTTT; CDR3 protein: CASSIETGGAPRELFF
clone size: -; D gene: -; V gene: TRBV20-1; J gene: TRBJ2-5; CDR3 DNA: TGCAGTGCCAGAGGAAACAGCTTCCAAGAGACCCAGTACTTC; CDR3 protein: CSARGNSFQETQYF
clone size: -; D gene: TRBD1; V gene: TRBV4-3; J gene: TRBJ2-6; CDR3 DNA: TGCGCCAGCAGCCAAGACAGGGGGCGATCGGGGGCCAACGTCCTGACTTTC; CDR3 protein: CASSQDRGRSGANVLTF
clone size: -; D gene: -; V gene: TRBV6-6; J gene: TRBJ2-7; CDR3 DNA: TGTGCCAGCAGTTTGGACAGCCTCTTTTACGAGCAGTACTTC; CDR3 protein: CASSLDSLFYEQYF
clone size: -; D gene: -; V gene: TRBV24-1; J gene: TRBJ2-2; CDR3 DNA: TGTGCCACCAGTGATTTGCAGAACACCGGGGAGCTGTTTTTT; CDR3 protein: CATSDLQNTGELFF
clone size: few; D gene: TRBD1; V gene: TRBV6-5; J gene: TRBJ2-4; CDR3 DNA: TGTGCCAGCAGTTCAGGGACAGGGGGCATCGGGGACATTCAGTACTTC; CDR3 protein: CASSSGTGGIGDIQYF
clone size: -; D gene: TRBD2; V gene: TRBV5-4; J gene: TRBJ2-1; CDR3 DNA: TGTGCCAGCAGCCTCCCTTCCCCTAGCGGGAGCCTCAATGAGCAGTTCTTC; CDR3 protein: CASSLPSPSGSLNEQFF
clone size: -; D gene: TRBD2; V gene: TRBV4-1; J gene: TRBJ2-7; CDR3 DNA: TGCGCCAGCAGCCAAGGTCTAGCGGGGGGCCCCCCCTACGAGCAGTACTTC; CDR3 protein: CASSQGLAGGPPYEQYF
clone size: -; D gene: -; V gene: TRBV4-2; J gene: TRBJ1-1; CDR3 DNA: TGTGCCAGCAGCCAAGACGGGTCCACCCGTGGAGGGAAGACTATTGAAGCTTTCTTT; CDR3 protein: CASSQDGSTRGGKTIEAFF
clone size: -; D gene: TRBD1; V gene: TRBV14; J gene: TRBJ2-1; CDR3 DNA: TGTGCCAGCAGCCCTAAATCCCGGGACAGCAACAATGAGCAGTTCTTC; CDR3 protein: CASSPKSRDSNNEQFF
clone size: -; D gene: -; V gene: TRBV6-6; J gene: TRBJ1-1; CDR3 DNA: TGTGCCACGGACTTGGGTGTAGGAGGCACTGAAGCTTTCTTT; CDR3 protein: CATDLGVGGTEAFF
clone size: -; D gene: -; V gene: TRBV20-1; J gene: TRBJ2-5; CDR3 DNA: TGCAGTGCTAGGCCAGCGGGCCCTGTAGAGACCCAGTACTTC; CDR3 protein: CSARPAGPVETQYF
clone size: few; D gene: -; V gene: TRBV5-1; J gene: TRBJ2-5; CDR3 DNA: TGCGCCAGCAGCTTGGGAGACACAACCCTCCAAGAGACCCAGTACTTC; CDR3 protein: CASSLGDTTLQETQYF
clone size: -; D gene: -; V gene: TRBV2; J gene: TRBJ2-5; CDR3 DNA: TGTGCCAGCAGTGCGCAGCACCAAGAGACCCAGTACTTC; CDR3 protein: CASSAQHQETQYF
clone size: few; D gene: -; V gene: TRBV3-1; J gene: TRBJ1-1; CDR3 DNA: TGTGCCAGCAGCCAAGACCCGAGGGCTGAAGCTTTCTTT; CDR3 protein: CASSQDPRAEAFF
clone size: few; D gene: TRBD1; V gene: TRBV2; J gene: TRBJ2-3; CDR3 DNA: TGTGCCAGCACTTTGGGACAGATTAGCACAGATACGCAGTATTTT; CDR3 protein: CASTLGQISTDTQYF